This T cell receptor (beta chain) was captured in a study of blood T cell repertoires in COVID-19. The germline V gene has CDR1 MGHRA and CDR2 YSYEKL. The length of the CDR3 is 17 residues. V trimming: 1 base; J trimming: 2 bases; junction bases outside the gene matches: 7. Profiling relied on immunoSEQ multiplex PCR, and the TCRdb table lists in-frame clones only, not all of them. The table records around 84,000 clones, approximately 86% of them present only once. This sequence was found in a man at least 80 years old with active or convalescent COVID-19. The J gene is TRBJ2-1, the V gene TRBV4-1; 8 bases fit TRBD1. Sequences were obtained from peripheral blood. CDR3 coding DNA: TGCGCCAGCAGCCAAGTTCCCTCAGGGGGCCCCTACAATGAGCAGTTCTTC. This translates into CASSQVPSGGPYNEQFF.